This TCR beta chain was recorded in a study of T cell repertoires in urothelial bladder cancer. Study-wide results and caveats: Urothelial carcinoma specimens: median around 6,000 T cells versus 25,872 in benign. A single clone reached 1.5% to 2.5% in benign versus up to 17% in carcinoma.

V was shortened by 1 base and J by 4 bases, with 13 bases between the two germline ends. This CDR3 has 15 residues. Germline CDR1 and CDR2: SGHTA and FQGNSA. The data were produced by immunoSEQ multiplex PCR, yet TCRdb's version contains in-frame clones alone and is incomplete. The profile shows around 2,000 clones, around 74% of them singletons. A remark on this clone: Its antigen is currently unknown.

This TCR was recovered from a human donor with urothelial carcinoma. The sample consisted of tumor-infiltrating cells from bladder cancer. This sequence joins TRBV7-2 and TRBJ1-2; perhaps TRBD1 as D (5 bases). The CDR3 loop is CASSLVGGTAYGYTF. The DNA of the CDR3 is TGTGCCAGCAGCTTAGTTGGGGGTACCGCCTATGGCTACACCTTC.